The TCR beta chain described here comes from a study of siplizumab effects on memory and regulatory T cells. General study findings and limits: Solely a minor proportion of alloreactive clones could be assigned to unstimulated subsets. Treg origin accounted for an average of around 69% of mappable alloreactive CD4+ clones with siplizumab and roughly 27% in controls. Fewer alloreactive sequences mapped to unstimulated CD4+ memory cells under siplizumab. Major contributors to the alloresponse seemed to be naive T cells, which also appeared more diverse than memory cells.

With respect to this clone: The antigen is undetermined.

Produced via immunoSEQ multiplex PCR; TCRdb's table is partial and in-frame only. This table holds about 110,000 clones, around 90% found once. The source of this sequence is a human donor in good health. Sequenced sample: Tregs sorted from blood.

The CDR3 sequence is CATRSSGNTIYF. CDR3 nucleotide sequence: TGTGCCACCCGGAGCTCTGGAAACACCATATATTTT. This chain connects TRBV6-5 to TRBJ1-3, with D unresolved. Trimming left V 10 bases short and J 0 bases short, with 7 bases between. The CDR3 spans 12 residues. CDR1 is MNHEY, CDR2 SVGAGI, per germline.